Each of the 7 T cell receptor beta chains below was sequenced from the same sample in a study of blood T cell repertoires in COVID-19. Clones were read by immunoSEQ multiplex PCR, and TCRdb kept only the in-frame ones, dropping some. The sample lists approximately 63,000 clones, 60% to 85% occurring once. The sample comprised peripheral blood. All receptors come from a woman of 80 years or more with acute or convalescent COVID-19.

This clone was observed a few times. This chain uses TRBV5-1 with TRBJ1-2; D uncertain. Looked up from germline, CDR1 is SGHRS and CDR2 is YFSETQ. The CDR3 has 14 residues. The V end was cut by 0 bases, the J end by 6 bases, with 12 bases between. The CDR3 sequence is CASSLVRDVNGYTF. CDR3 nucleotides: TGCGCCAGCAGCTTGGTACGGGATGTGAATGGCTACACCTTC.

This clone was counted once. The V gene is TRBV11-2, the J gene TRBJ2-1, with 13 bases that match TRBD2. This CDR3 contains 17 residues. CDR1 and CDR2 from the germline V gene are SGHAT and FQNNGV. Germline trimming cut 5 bases from V and 6 bases from J; bases unmatched to any gene: 10. CDR3 sequence reads: CASSPRTSGSYGNEQFF. The CDR3 bases are TGTGCCAGCAGCCCTCGGACTAGCGGGAGTTATGGCAATGAGCAGTTCTTC.

The V gene is TRBV2, the J gene TRBJ2-1; 8 bases are a match to TRBD2. CDR3 length: 13 residues. Per the germline V gene, CDR1 is SNHLY and CDR2 is FYNNEI. J was trimmed by 9 bases and V by 4 bases; bases with no gene match: 5. CDR3 DNA: TGTGCCAGCAGTGGGCCCGCGGGGGGTGAGCAGTTCTTC. Amino acid sequence: CASSGPAGGEQFF.

V is TRBV9 and J is TRBJ1-6; D may be TRBD1 (5 bases). The CDR3 spans 12 residues. The germline CDR1 and CDR2 sequences are SGDLS and YYNGEE. Trimming stripped 0 bases from V and 16 bases from J, with 11 bases between. The CDR3 spells CASSVAGKKLHF. In DNA form, the CDR3 reads TGTGCCAGCAGCGTAGCAGGGAAAAAACTCCACTTT.

V usage is TRBV11-3 and J usage is TRBJ2-5, with TRBD1 identical over 9 bases. V dropped 4 bases and J dropped 1; count of bases not matched to a gene: 4. The CDR3 contains 15 residues. Germline CDR1 is SGHNT and CDR2 is YENEEA. CDR3 nucleotide sequence: TGTGCCAGCAGCTCGGGGGGACAGGGCCAAGAGACCCAGTACTTC. This sequence encodes CASSSGGQGQETQYF.

The gene calls are TRBV6-5 and TRBJ1-5, with D unclear. Trimming pared 4 bases from V and 0 bases from J, leaving 10 bases between. The CDR3 runs 15 residues. Germline V gene lookup returns CDR1 MNHEY and CDR2 SVGAGI. The CDR3 region has the DNA TGTGCCAGCAGTTTGGGAGGGAATAGCAATCAGCCCCAGCATTTT. Amino acid sequence: CASSLGGNSNQPQHF.

The chain has TRBV4-3 and TRBJ2-7; 7 positions match TRBD2. Germline lookup yields CDR1 LGHNA and CDR2 YSLEER. The CDR3 is 15 amino acids. With V trimmed by 1 base and J by 0 bases, 3 bases remained unmatched. The CDR3 reads CASSQGREGSYEQYF. The DNA for the CDR3 is TGCGCCAGCAGCCAAGGGAGGGAGGGCTCCTACGAGCAGTACTTC.